This T cell receptor beta chain appears in the sequencing data of a study of T cell responses to AZD1222 COVID-19 vaccine. Clones were sequenced by immunoSEQ multiplex PCR, and TCRdb holds only the in-frame ones, with some missing. This sample carries fewer than 100,000 clones, 87% of them seen once, and the ten largest clones take 9.5% to 13%. V lost 2 bases and J 2 bases, leaving 10 bases between the germline ends. CDR1 and CDR2 (germline): KGHSH, LQKENI. The CDR3 spans 14 residues. Sample: peripheral blood, taken 28 days after the second AZD1222 dose. The receptor's source is an adult who received the AZD1222 COVID-19 vaccine. This chain links TRBV18 with TRBJ2-7; D uncertain. The CDR3 nucleotides read TGTGCCAGCTCACCATATGCAGGTCCCTACGAGCAGTACTTC. Its translation: CASSPYAGPYEQYF.